The T cell receptor (beta chain) described here comes from a study of T-cell memory formation after mild COVID-19. The germline V gene encodes CDR1 SQVTM and CDR2 ANQGSEA. V lost 4 bases to trimming and J lost 5 bases, with 12 bases between them. The CDR3 consists of 12 residues. TCRdb processed the 5' RACE reads anew with MiXCR; each CDR3 protein has one entry. The data hold 450,000 to 650,000 distinct CDR3 sequences, with around 20% observed a single time. This clonotype was seen a handful of times. The clonotype was recovered from an adult woman who had mild COVID-19 (a few samples of this study predate the infection). Cell type and time point are not known. J is TRBJ2-7 and V is TRBV29-1; D might be TRBD1 or TRBD2, each matching 5 bases. Input material: PBMCs or a T cell subset sorted from them (not recorded which). CDR3 region: CSVAGATDEQYF. CDR3 nucleotides: TGCAGCGTTGCCGGGGCAACCGACGAGCAGTACTTC.